This passage covers 8 T cell receptor beta chains from one sample sequenced in a study of blood T cell repertoires in COVID-19. TCRdb keeps only in-frame clones here, not all; method: immunoSEQ multiplex PCR. This sample has roughly 250,000 clones, with around 83% found just once. The sequenced sample consisted of peripheral blood. Source of these receptors: a woman aged 80 or over with acute or convalescent COVID-19.

The chain joins TRBV7-8 to TRBJ1-4, with TRBD1 as a possible D gene (5 bases). V shed 4 bases and J shed 0 bases, with 12 bases lying between them. Germline V lookup: CDR1 SGHVS, CDR2 FQNEAQ. CDR3 length equals 16 residues. The CDR3 DNA follows: TGTGCCAGCAGCTCGACAGTTTCTGCAACTAATGAAAAACTGTTTTTT. This sequence encodes CASSSTVSATNEKLFF. Complete variable domain (other parts from reference TRBV7-8 and TRBJ1-4): GAGVSQSPRYKVAKRGQDVALRCDPISGHVSLFWYQQALGQGPEFLTYFQNEAQLDKSGLPSDRFFAERPEGSVSTLKIQRTQQEDSAVYLCASSSTVSATNEKLFFGSGTQLSVL.

The table lists this clone with a count of one. The chain has TRBV12-3 or TRBV12-4 and TRBJ1-5; D unresolved. The germline V and J ends were trimmed by 6 bases and 6 bases, with 12 bases remaining between them. The CDR3 length is 13 residues. The CDR3 region has the DNA TGTGCCAGCAGCCTCGCGGTACGTCAGCCCCAGCATTTT. This translates into CASSLAVRQPQHF.

The rearrangement joins TRBV5-8 to TRBJ2-1; no definite D call. The V gene's germline CDR1 is SGHTS and CDR2 YDEGEE. CDR3 length: 15 amino acids. V lost 0 bases to trimming and J lost 8 bases, with 15 bases between them. CDR3 amino acids: CASSLAYLGFDEQFF. In nucleotides, the CDR3 is TGTGCCAGCAGCTTGGCCTATCTCGGGTTCGATGAGCAGTTCTTC. Complete variable domain (other parts from reference TRBV5-8 and TRBJ2-1): EAGVTQSPTHLIKTRGQQATLRCSPISGHTSVYWYQQALGLGLQFLLWYDEGEERNRGNFPPRFSGRQFPNYSSELNVNALELEDSALYLCASSLAYLGFDEQFFGPGTRLTVL.

The chain combines TRBV3-1 (or the pseudogene TRBV3-2) with TRBJ1-6; D is uncertain. With 0 bases removed from V and 8 bases from J, the gap between germline ends came to 5 bases. This CDR3 has 13 amino acids. CDR1 LGHDT and CDR2 YNNKEL come from the germline V gene (reference sequence). CDR3 loop: CASSQDPDSPLHF. CDR3 coding DNA: TGTGCCAGCAGCCAAGATCCAGATTCACCCCTCCACTTT.

The chain is built from TRBV7-2 and TRBJ1-1; possibly TRBD1 for D (5 bases). Looked up from germline, CDR1 is SGHTA and CDR2 is FQGNSA. This CDR3 contains 15 residues. Trimming removed 5 bases at V and 1 base at J, with 14 bases between. CDR3 sequence: CASSRDSKGNTEAFF. CDR3 DNA sequence: TGTGCCAGCAGCCGGGACTCCAAGGGGAACACTGAAGCTTTCTTT.

The chain recombines TRBV7-3 with TRBJ2-7; D gene uncertain. The germline gives CDR1 SGHTA, CDR2 FQGTGA. V was trimmed by 2 bases and J by 0 bases, leaving 11 bases between them. The CDR3 has 15 residues. In DNA, the CDR3 is TGTGCCAGCAGCTTATCGGCAGCTAGCTCCTACGAGCAGTACTTC. This gives the protein CASSLSAASSYEQYF.

This clone has a handful of counts. The CDR3 DNA is TGTGCCAGCAGTGTGACGACAGGGGGCAGAGTAAACACTGAAGCTTTCTTT. Translated, it gives CASSVTTGGRVNTEAFF. The genes are TRBV2 and TRBJ1-1, with 10 nucleotides matching TRBD1. Trimming removed 4 bases from V and 2 bases from J; junction bases left unmatched: 10. In germline, CDR1 is SNHLY, CDR2 FYNNEI. This CDR3 comprises 17 residues.

This chain connects TRBV21-1 to TRBJ1-3; the table's D call, TRBD1, was not checked against the DNA. TRBV21-1 is designated a pseudogene. CDR3 length: 15 residues. The CDR3 here is CASSRTDNSGNTIYF. The CDR3 nucleotides read TGTGCCAGCAGCAGAACGGACAATAGTGGAAACACCATATATTTT.